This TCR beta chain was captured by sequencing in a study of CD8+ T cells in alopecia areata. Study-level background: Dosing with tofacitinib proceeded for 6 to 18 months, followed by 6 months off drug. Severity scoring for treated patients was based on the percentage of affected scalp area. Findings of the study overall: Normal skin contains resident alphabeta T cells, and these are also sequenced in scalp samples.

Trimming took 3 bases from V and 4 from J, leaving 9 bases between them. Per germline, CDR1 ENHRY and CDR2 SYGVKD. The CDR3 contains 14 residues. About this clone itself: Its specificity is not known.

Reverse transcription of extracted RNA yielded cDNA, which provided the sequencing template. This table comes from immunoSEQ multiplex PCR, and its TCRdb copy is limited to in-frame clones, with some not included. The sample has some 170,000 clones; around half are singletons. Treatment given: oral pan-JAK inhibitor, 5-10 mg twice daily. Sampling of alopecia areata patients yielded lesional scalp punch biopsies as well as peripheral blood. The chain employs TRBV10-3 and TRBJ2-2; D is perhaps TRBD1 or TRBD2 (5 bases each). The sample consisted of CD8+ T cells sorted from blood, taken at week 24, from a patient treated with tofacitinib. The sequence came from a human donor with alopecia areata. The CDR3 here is CAISDGATTGELFF. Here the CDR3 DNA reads TGTGCCATCAGTGACGGGGCCACCACCGGGGAGCTGTTTTTT.